This T cell receptor beta chain is from a study of T cell changes during pregnancy in multiple sclerosis. TCRdb keeps only in-frame clones here, not all; method: immunoSEQ multiplex PCR. The table lists about 45,000 clones, 85% to 95% of them singletons. Germline values: CDR1 LNHDA, CDR2 SQIVND (reference sequence). V shed 6 bases and J shed 3 bases, with 21 bases lying between them. CDR3 length: 17 amino acids. The chain couples TRBV19 to TRBJ2-1; no clear D gene. The sequence derives from a female donor with multiple sclerosis, enrolled in a pregnancy study. The specimen comprised CD4+ T cells from peripheral blood mononuclear cells, sampled in the third trimester of pregnancy. The CDR3: CASSITPRQTFYNEQFF. For the CDR3, the DNA is TGTGCCAGTAGCATTACCCCGAGACAAACCTTCTACAATGAGCAGTTCTTC.